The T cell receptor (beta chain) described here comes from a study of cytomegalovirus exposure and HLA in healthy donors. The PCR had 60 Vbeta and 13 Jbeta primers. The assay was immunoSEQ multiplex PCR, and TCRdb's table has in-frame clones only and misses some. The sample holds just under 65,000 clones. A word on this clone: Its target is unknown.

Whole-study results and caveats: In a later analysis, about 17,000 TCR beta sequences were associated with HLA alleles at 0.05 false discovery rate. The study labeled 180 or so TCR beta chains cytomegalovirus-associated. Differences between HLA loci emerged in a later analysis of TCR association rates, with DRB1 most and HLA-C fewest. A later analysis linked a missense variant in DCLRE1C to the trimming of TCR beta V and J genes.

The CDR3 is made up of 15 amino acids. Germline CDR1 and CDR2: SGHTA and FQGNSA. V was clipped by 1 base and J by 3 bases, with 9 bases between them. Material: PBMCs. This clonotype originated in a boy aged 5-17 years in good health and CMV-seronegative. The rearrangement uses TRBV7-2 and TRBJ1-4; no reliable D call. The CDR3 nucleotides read TGTGCCAGCAGCTTAGACGCTACAGCTAATGAAAAACTGTTTTTT. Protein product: CASSLDATANEKLFF.